Listed below are T cell receptor beta chains from one sample, sequenced in a study of identifying expanded T cells in peripheral blood. Only in-frame clones appear in the TCRdb table, and some are missing; sequencing was by immunoSEQ multiplex PCR. The sample holds 65,000 to 95,000 clones, 70% to 90% seen once. The sequencing sample was made of blood. Receptors originate from a person between 18 and 75 years old in good health. Each CDR3 is given with its conserved first and last residue. The order of the fields is clone size, CDR3 length, V gene, J gene, D gene, CDR3 DNA, CDR3 protein. The D gene is left open where the match is weak. Where a row states a size, it is once, few, many or the class of an expanded clone; other rows omit it.

NA,14,TRBV29-1,TRBJ1-1,NA,TGCAGCGCGAACAAGGCCGGGGGAAACACTGAAGCTTTCTTT,CSANKAGGNTEAFF
NA,15,TRBV10-3,TRBJ1-1,TRBD1,TGTGCCATCAGTCGACAGGGCAACATGAACACTGAAGCTTTCTTT,CAISRQGNMNTEAFF
NA,19,TRBV9,TRBJ1-3,NA,TGTGCCAGCAGCTCCACGGGGGGCATGTTTCAGGGAACTGGAAACACCATATATTTT,CASSSTGGMFQGTGNTIYF
NA,15,TRBV9,TRBJ2-2,NA,TGTGCCAGCAGGCCGTGGGGGACCAACACCGGGGAGCTGTTTTTT,CASRPWGTNTGELFF
NA,14,TRBV2,TRBJ1-1,NA,TGTGCCAGCAACCTCGGACGGTTGAACACTGAAGCTTTCTTT,CASNLGRLNTEAFF
once,15,TRBV10-3,TRBJ1-2,NA,TGTGCCATCAGCGCAGGGGACCGACACAACTATGGCTACACCTTC,CAISAGDRHNYGYTF
NA,15,TRBV28,TRBJ1-5,NA,TGTGCCAGCAGCCCCGGGGGGCCAGTAAATCAGCCCCAGCATTTT,CASSPGGPVNQPQHF
NA,13,TRBV5-5,TRBJ2-2,NA,TGTGCCAGCAGCTTGCCCCTAACCGGGGAGCTGTTTTTT,CASSLPLTGELFF
NA,13,TRBV5-1,TRBJ2-5,NA,TGCGCCAGCCAGGACAGACTGCAAGAGACCCAGTACTTC,CASQDRLQETQYF
NA,11,TRBV7-9,TRBJ1-1,NA,TGTGCCAGCAGCTTGGCGAGTGAAGCTTTCTTT,CASSLASEAFF
NA,13,TRBV7-2,TRBJ2-1,NA,TGTGCCAGCAGCGCGGGGGCTTTCAATGAGCAGTTCTTC,CASSAGAFNEQFF
NA,12,TRBV28,TRBJ1-2,TRBD1,TGTGCCAGCAGTACAGGGGTAGGTGGCTACACCTTC,CASSTGVGGYTF
NA,15,TRBV18,TRBJ2-7,NA,TGTGCCAGCTCACCTACACAAGCCATATCCTACGAGCAGTACTTC,CASSPTQAISYEQYF
NA,13,TRBV4-1,TRBJ2-1,NA,TGCGCCAGCAGCCAATGGGGCTCGGAAGTCCGGTTCTTC,CASSQWGSEVRFF
NA,13,TRBV5-5,TRBJ2-7,NA,TGTGCCAGCAGCTTGATAGGAGGCTACGAGCAGTACTTC,CASSLIGGYEQYF
NA,14,TRBV11-2,TRBJ1-2,TRBD1,TGTGCCAGCAGCCTCCTTTCCGACAGGGCTGGCTACACCTTC,CASSLLSDRAGYTF
NA,15,TRBV5-1,TRBJ1-1,NA,TGCGCCAGCAGTGATGGCGTGGGATTTAACACTGAAGCTTTCTTT,CASSDGVGFNTEAFF
NA,14,TRBV7-9,TRBJ1-6,TRBD1,TGTGCCAGCAGCCTGGGACAGTTAAATTCACCCCTCCACTTT,CASSLGQLNSPLHF
once,15,TRBV6-6,TRBJ2-1,TRBD2,TGTGCCAGCAGTTATCAAGGCGGGGGGGCCTTTGAGCAGTTCTTC,CASSYQGGGAFEQFF
NA,13,TRBV9,TRBJ1-2,TRBD1,TGTGCCAGCAGCGCGAACAGGGGGCAAGGCTACACCTTC,CASSANRGQGYTF
NA,15,TRBV7-9,TRBJ1-2,NA,TGTGCCAGCAGCTGCCAAGAAACGACAGGCTATGGCTACACCTTC,CASSCQETTGYGYTF
NA,15,TRBV5-1,TRBJ1-1,TRBD1,TGCGCCAGCAGCTTCCGGGACAGCCTTAACACTGAAGCTTTCTTT,CASSFRDSLNTEAFF
few,14,TRBV7-9,TRBJ2-7,NA,TGTGCCAGCAGCTTAGGGCAACTCTCCTACGAGCAGTACTTC,CASSLGQLSYEQYF
NA,13,TRBV6-5,TRBJ1-2,NA,TGTGCCAGCATCGGTAGATCGGTTCATGGCTACACCTTC,CASIGRSVHGYTF
NA,14,TRBV2,TRBJ1-5,NA,TGTGCCAGCGCCTACAGGGTTGGCAATCAGCCCCAGCATTTT,CASAYRVGNQPQHF
NA,15,TRBV5-1,TRBJ2-6,TRBD1,TGCGCCAGCAGCTTGACAGGGGCTGGGGCCAACGTCCTGACTTTC,CASSLTGAGANVLTF
NA,12,TRBV29-1,TRBJ1-2,NA,TGCAGCGCTTTGGGAGGGAACTATGGCTACACCTTC,CSALGGNYGYTF
NA,16,TRBV2,TRBJ1-5,TRBD1,TGTGCCAGCAGTGGACGGACAGGCGTTAGCAATCAGCCCCAGCATTTT,CASSGRTGVSNQPQHF
NA,16,TRBV6-5,TRBJ2-1,TRBD2,TGTGCCAGCAGTTTAGCGGGAGGGAGAACCTACAATGAGCAGTTCTTC,CASSLAGGRTYNEQFF
NA,16,TRBV4-3,TRBJ2-7,TRBD2,TGCGCCAGCAGCCAAGACCGACTAGCGGGAGGTGGTGAGCAGTACTTC,CASSQDRLAGGGEQYF
NA,15,TRBV27,TRBJ1-5,TRBD1,TGTGCCAGCAGCATACAGGGGACAGGCAATCAGCCCCAGCATTTT,CASSIQGTGNQPQHF
NA,15,TRBV19,TRBJ2-4,TRBD2,TGTGCCAGTAGTATCGGGGAGGGAGCCAAAAACATTCAGTACTTC,CASSIGEGAKNIQYF
NA,14,TRBV10-2,TRBJ2-1,NA,TGCGCCAGCAGCCTCCGTCACCCCTACAATGAGCAGTTCTTC,CASSLRHPYNEQFF
NA,16,TRBV2,TRBJ2-6,NA,TGTGCCAGCACTCCTCCGGGGACCTCTGGGGCCAACGTCCTGACTTTC,CASTPPGTSGANVLTF
NA,15,TRBV10-1,TRBJ2-5,NA,TGCGCCAGCAGTGTAGGAGGGACTCCTCAAGAGACCCAGTACTTC,CASSVGGTPQETQYF
few,14,TRBV9,TRBJ2-3,NA,TGTGCCAGCAGCGTAGGACTATCCACAGATACGCAGTATTTT,CASSVGLSTDTQYF
NA,14,TRBV11-1,TRBJ1-1,TRBD1,TGTGCCAGCAGCCCAGGACAGGGGTACACTGAAGCTTTCTTT,CASSPGQGYTEAFF
NA,16,TRBV5-1,TRBJ2-5,TRBD2,TGCGCCAGCAGCTCAAACTTCGGGGGGGCCCAAGAGACCCAGTACTTC,CASSSNFGGAQETQYF
NA,17,TRBV5-6,TRBJ2-2,NA,TGTGCCAGCAGCTTAGTACGAGGGCGTCGGGTCACCGGGGAGCTGTTTTTT,CASSLVRGRRVTGELFF
few,18,TRBV11-2,TRBJ1-1,NA,TGTGCCAGCAGCTTATCCCGGGACAATACGCCCATGAACACTGAAGCTTTCTTT,CASSLSRDNTPMNTEAFF
few,15,TRBV7-9,TRBJ2-2,TRBD2,TGTGCCAGCAGCCTAAACCCTGCGGGGGAAGGGGAGCTGTTTTTT,CASSLNPAGEGELFF
NA,17,TRBV7-8,TRBJ2-1,TRBD2,TGTGCCAGCAGCTTAGTTGGGGCGGGGGGAACCTACAATGAGCAGTTCTTC,CASSLVGAGGTYNEQFF
NA,13,TRBV6-1,TRBJ2-7,NA,TGTGCCAGCAGTTTGGGACCTCCGGGGGAGCAGTACTTC,CASSLGPPGEQYF
NA,14,TRBV7-9,TRBJ1-1,TRBD1,TGTGCCAGCAGCCAAGAGGGGGCGCGAACTGAAGCTTTCTTT,CASSQEGARTEAFF